These 10 T cell receptor beta chains were sequenced from one sample in a study of shared clonotypes between healthy human individuals. Sequencing used immunoSEQ multiplex PCR; TCRdb keeps in-frame clones, though not all of them. In the table there are around 990,000 clones, approximately 80% of which are singletons. Sequences were obtained from memory CD4+ T cells from PBMCs. Subset of the sample: CD45RA-negative fraction. These receptors all stem from a man aged 18 to 35 in good health. Some clones in this sample may be carry-over from other donors' samples.

This sequence joins TRBV6-6 and TRBJ2-2; D is undetermined. Germline-derived CDR1 and CDR2 are MNHNY and SVGAGI (reference sequence). The V and J ends lost 5 bases and 8 bases respectively, with 15 bases between them. CDR3 length: 14 amino acids. CDR3 nucleotide sequence: TGTGCCAGCAGTCCCCAAGCAGCGTGGGGGGAGCTGTTTTTT. Its protein product is CASSPQAAWGELFF.

This clone was found once. V usage is TRBV10-3 and J usage is TRBJ2-1; TRBD1 or TRBD2 may be the D gene (5 bases each). V was trimmed by 5 bases and J by 5 bases, leaving 19 bases between them. This CDR3 spans 16 amino acids. Germline CDR1 reads ENHRY; CDR2 reads SYGVKD. The CDR3 region is CAISPWSGGRHNEQFF. The CDR3 DNA reads TGTGCCATCAGTCCATGGAGTGGGGGACGGCACAATGAGCAGTTCTTC.

Regarding this clone: Other DNA sequences in this sample translate to the same CDR3. This chain links TRBV18 with TRBJ2-3; maybe TRBD1 (6 bases). CDR1 and CDR2 from the germline V gene are KGHSH and LQKENI. The CDR3 consists of 15 residues. V lost 6 bases, J lost 0 bases, and 13 bases lay in between. The CDR3 spells CASSPGTRSTDTQYF. For the CDR3, the DNA is TGTGCCAGCTCTCCCGGGACAAGGAGCACAGATACGCAGTATTTT.

Only a few counts were recorded for this clone. The gene calls are TRBV14 and TRBJ2-7, with a possible D match to TRBD1 (6 bases). CDR1 and CDR2 from the germline V gene are SGHDN and FVKESK. The CDR3 consists of 12 residues. V lost 0 bases and J lost 9, with 9 bases in between. CDR3 protein: CASSQDVGAQYF. DNA for the CDR3: TGTGCCAGCAGCCAAGATGTGGGGGCGCAGTACTTC.

Details on this clone: Other DNA sequences in this sample translate to the same CDR3. V gene TRBV5-1 combines with J gene TRBJ2-5; D uncertain. V gave up 5 bases and J gave up 2 bases, with 4 bases separating them. The CDR3 is 11 amino acids. In germline, CDR1 is SGHRS, CDR2 YFSETQ. The DNA of the CDR3 is TGCGCCAGCAGTTCACAAGAGACCCAGTACTTC. Its translation is CASSSQETQYF.

This chain uses TRBV13 with TRBJ2-7, with TRBD1 matching over 8 bases. The junction had 3 bases not matched to a gene; V was cut back by 6 bases and J by 2 bases. There are 13 residues in the CDR3. Germline lookup yields CDR1 PRHDT and CDR2 FYEKMQ (reference sequence). The CDR3 DNA is TGTGCCAGCAGGGACAGGGACCCCTACGAGCAGTACTTC. Protein sequence: CASRDRDPYEQYF.

This clone has a handful of counts. A read error may be the cause here, since a much bigger clone is one base away. In the same sample, other DNA sequences code for this CDR3. The genes are TRBV29-1 and TRBJ1-1, with D possibly being TRBD1 (5 bases). V shed 4 bases and J shed 0 bases, with 15 bases lying between them. CDR1 is SQVTM, CDR2 ANQGSEA, per germline. This CDR3 has 15 residues. The chain's CDR3 is CSVAAGWGMNTEAFF. CDR3 nucleotide sequence: TGCAGCGTTGCCGCAGGATGGGGGATGAACACTGAAGCTTTCTTT.

A word on this clone: Relative to the germline gene, one junction end is altered; a read error may explain this. Different DNA sequences within this sample yield the same CDR3. This rearrangement joins TRBV5-8 to TRBJ1-2; TRBD1 might be the D (5 bases). This CDR3 comprises 14 residues. CDR1 and CDR2 (germline): SGHTS, YDEGEE. The CDR3 bases are TGTGCCAGCAGCCTTGGGGACTTTACGGATGGCTACACTTTC. Its translation: CASSLGDFTDGYTF.

In DNA form, the CDR3 reads TGTGCCAGCAGCACGGGACCAAACTCCTACAATGAGCAGTTCTTC. Translating it yields CASSTGPNSYNEQFF. The rearrangement uses TRBV5-5 and TRBJ2-1, with D tentatively TRBD1 or TRBD2 (5 bases each). CDR3 length: 15 residues. Trimming pared 4 bases from V and 0 bases from J, leaving 11 bases between. CDR1 and CDR2 from the germline V gene are SGHKS and YYEKEE (reference sequence).

The table lists this clone with a count of one. The gene calls are TRBV28 and TRBJ1-4, with TRBD1 as a possible D gene (6 bases). The V end lost 5 bases, the J end lost 6 bases, and 16 bases lay between the germline ends. CDR3 length: 15 amino acids. Germline V gene data show CDR1 as MDHEN and CDR2 as SYDVKM. In DNA form, the CDR3 reads TGTGCCAGCAGTCCCGCAGGGGCCGGGGATGAAAAACTGTTTTTT. This sequence encodes CASSPAGAGDEKLFF. The variable domain in full, with the rest retrieved from reference TRBV28 and TRBJ1-4, is DVKVTQSSRYLVKRTGEKVFLECVQDMDHENMFWYRQDPGLGLRLIYFSYDVKMKEKGDIPEGYSVSREKKERFSLILESASTNQTSMYLCASSPAGAGDEKLFFGSGTQLSVL.